This TCR beta chain was sequenced in a study of T cell repertoires in cytomegalovirus infection. Study in general: The authors relied on CMV epitopes, both recently identified HLA-C-restricted and well-studied HLA-B-restricted.

As regards this clonotype: The antigen is unknown.

TCRdb re-derived calls from the reads in MiXCR, one entry per CDR3 protein. The sample includes about 340,000 distinct CDR3 sequences, roughly 29% of them seen just once. The CDR3 contains 15 residues. Germline V gene sequence: CDR1 SGHNT, CDR2 YYREEE (reference sequence). Trimming stripped 5 bases from V and 4 bases from J, with 18 bases between. This chain joins TRBV5-4 and TRBJ1-2, with D perhaps TRBD1 (5 bases). The input for sequencing was cultured PBMCs, taken from culture after CMV antigen stimulation. This TCR derives from a human donor in good health (CMV status not recorded). Some clones in this sample may be carry-over from other donors' samples. CDR3 sequence (DNA): TGTGCCAGCAGGCCCGGGACCTCATCCCGCTATGGCTACACCTTC. Translation: CASRPGTSSRYGYTF.